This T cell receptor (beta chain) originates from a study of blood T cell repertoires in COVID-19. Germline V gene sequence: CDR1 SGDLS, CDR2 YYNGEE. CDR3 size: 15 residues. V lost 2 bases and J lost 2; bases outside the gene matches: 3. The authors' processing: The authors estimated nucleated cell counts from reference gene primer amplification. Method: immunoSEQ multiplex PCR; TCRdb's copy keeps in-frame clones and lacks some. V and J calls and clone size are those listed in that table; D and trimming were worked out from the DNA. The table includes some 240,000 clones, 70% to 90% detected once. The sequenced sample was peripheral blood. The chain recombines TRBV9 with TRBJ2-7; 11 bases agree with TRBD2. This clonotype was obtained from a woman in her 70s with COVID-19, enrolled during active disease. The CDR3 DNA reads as TGTGCCAGCAGCGTGGGGACTAGCGGTACCTACGAGCAGTACTTC. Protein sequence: CASSVGTSGTYEQYF.